This paragraph reports one TCR beta chain. The data were taken from a study of shared clonotypes between healthy human individuals. Study summary: Each donor's CD8 memory used one plate, CD8 naive two, each CD4 subset three.

Splitting of each subset's genomic DNA was done evenly across several immunoSEQ plates. The sorted-subset replicate PCRs were given around 0.2 ug DNA, which is about 29,000 T cell genomes. Source study methods: Filtering differed because ImmunoSEQ produced junction-only sequences that carried no quality scores. Repertoires were generated with immunoSEQ multiplex PCR, while TCRdb's copy carries only in-frame clones and drops some. V, J and clone size were drawn from that table, and D and trimming were deduced from the DNA. The table shows 2 million to 2.5 million clones, with 85% to 95% occurring only once. The specimen sequenced was naive CD4+ T cells sorted from blood. The subset denotes: CD45RA+ positively selected. The source of this sequence is a man between 18 and 35 years old in good health.

The chain's CDR3 is CASSKSSGTDTQYF. CDR3 nucleotides: TGTGCCAGCAGTAAGTCTAGCGGGACAGATACGCAGTATTTT. The chain links TRBV6-6 to TRBJ2-3; 8 nucleotides match TRBD2. Germline V lookup: CDR1 MNHNY, CDR2 SVGAGI (reference sequence). Losses at the gene ends were 5 bases for V and 3 bases for J; bases not matched to a gene: 4. The CDR3 is made up of 14 amino acids.